One sample yielded the 5 T cell receptor beta chains listed below, sequenced in a study of cytomegalovirus exposure and HLA in healthy donors. PCR employed 60 Vbeta and 13 Jbeta primers. TCRdb's copy holds only in-frame clones and misses some; the assay was immunoSEQ multiplex PCR. There are 110,000 to 150,000 clones in the sample; approximately 63% occur only once, and around 1.9% lies in the top ten. Material for sequencing was PBMCs. The source of these receptors is a woman between 55 and 75 years old in good health and CMV-seropositive.

This clone has just one count. The chain has TRBV5-6 and TRBJ1-2; D is ambiguous. Germline CDR1 and CDR2: SGHDT and YYEEEE. This CDR3 has 12 residues. V was trimmed by 4 bases and J by 2 bases, leaving 6 bases between them. This chain's CDR3 is CASSLLNYGYTF. CDR3 sequence (DNA): TGTGCCAGCAGCCTGTTGAACTATGGCTACACCTTC.

V gene TRBV6-4 combines with J gene TRBJ2-3; 13 nucleotides line up with TRBD2. This CDR3 is built from 21 residues. V was clipped by 1 base and J by 1 base; unmatched bases: 14. Germline CDR1 is MRHNA and CDR2 is SNTAGT. CDR3 loop: CASSDYTPGLAGYFGTDTQYF. CDR3 in DNA: TGTGCCAGCAGTGACTATACGCCGGGACTAGCGGGATATTTTGGCACAGATACGCAGTATTTT.

There are a few counts of this clone. CDR3 loop: CASSLERTGGYTF. The CDR3 DNA follows: TGTGCCAGCAGCTTAGAGAGGACTGGTGGCTACACCTTC. This chain uses TRBV11-1 with TRBJ1-2; D gene ambiguous. This CDR3 contains 13 residues. The V gene lost 1 base and the J gene lost 7 bases, with 10 bases spanning the gap. The V gene's germline CDR1 is SGHAT and CDR2 FQDESV (reference sequence).

In this sample, this clone turned up once. CDR3 coding DNA: TGTGCCAGTAGTCCTCGGACTAGCGGGAGCACCGGGGAGCTGTTTTTT. Encoded protein: CASSPRTSGSTGELFF. The genes are TRBV19 and TRBJ2-2, with TRBD2 matching 13 bases. V was clipped by 5 bases and J by 4 bases; unmatched bases: 4. Looked up from germline, CDR1 is LNHDA and CDR2 is SQIVND (reference sequence). The CDR3 spans 16 residues. The full variable domain, with the rest looked up from reference TRBV19 and TRBJ2-2, is DGGITQSPKYLFRKEGQNVTLSCEQNLNHDAMYWYRQDPGQGLRLIYYSQIVNDFQKGDIAEGYSVSREKKESFPLTVTSAQKNPTAFYLCASSPRTSGSTGELFFGEGSRLTVL.

V gene TRBV5-1 combines with J gene TRBJ1-3; 7 bases match TRBD1. The V segment lost 4 bases and the J segment 4 bases; nucleotides outside the gene matches: 14. CDR3 length: 17 amino acids. Germline-derived CDR1 and CDR2 are SGHRS and YFSETQ. CDR3 in DNA: TGCGCCAGCAGCCTAGCGGGACAGCTGACTACCGGAAACACCATATATTTT. Translating it yields CASSLAGQLTTGNTIYF.